Each of the 2 T cell receptor beta chains below was sequenced from the same sample in a study of blood T cell repertoires in COVID-19. TCRdb's copy holds only in-frame clones and misses some; the assay was immunoSEQ multiplex PCR. The sample contains roughly 41,000 clones, around 84% of which appear only once. The sample was peripheral blood. The source of these receptors is a man aged 55 to 70 with COVID-19, enrolled during active disease.

The genes are TRBV7-9 and TRBJ1-5; D not resolved. The germline V and J ends were trimmed by 5 bases and 4 bases, with 12 bases remaining between them. The CDR3 is 14 residues long. Germline V gene data show CDR1 as SEHNR and CDR2 as FQNEAQ (reference sequence). CDR3 amino acids: CASSLGGRNQPQHF. In nucleotides, the CDR3 is TGTGCCAGCAGCCTCGGAGGGCGGAATCAGCCCCAGCATTTT.

This chain connects TRBV5-5 to TRBJ1-1; D is undetermined. Germline CDR1 reads SGHKS; CDR2 reads YYEKEE (reference sequence). The V end was cut by 5 bases, the J end by 1 base, with 15 bases between. This CDR3 comprises 15 residues. The CDR3 protein is CASSLAVGRNTEAFF. The CDR3 bases are TGTGCCAGCAGTTTAGCGGTCGGACGGAACACTGAAGCTTTCTTT.